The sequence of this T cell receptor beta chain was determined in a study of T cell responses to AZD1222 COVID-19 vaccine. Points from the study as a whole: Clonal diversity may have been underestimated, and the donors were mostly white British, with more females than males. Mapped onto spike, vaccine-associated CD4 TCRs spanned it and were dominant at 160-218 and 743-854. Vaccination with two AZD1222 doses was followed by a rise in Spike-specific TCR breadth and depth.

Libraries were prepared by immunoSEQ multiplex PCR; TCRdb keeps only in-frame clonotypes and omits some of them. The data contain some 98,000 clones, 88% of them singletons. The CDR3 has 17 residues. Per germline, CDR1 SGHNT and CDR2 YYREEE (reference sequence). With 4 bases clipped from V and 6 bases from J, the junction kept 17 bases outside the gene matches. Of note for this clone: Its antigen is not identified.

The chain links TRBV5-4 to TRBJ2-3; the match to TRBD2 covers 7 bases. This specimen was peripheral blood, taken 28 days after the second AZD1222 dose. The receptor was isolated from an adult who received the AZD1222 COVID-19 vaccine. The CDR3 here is CASSGHRLARNDDTQYF. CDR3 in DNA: TGTGCCAGCAGCGGACACCGACTAGCAAGAAATGACGATACGCAGTATTTT. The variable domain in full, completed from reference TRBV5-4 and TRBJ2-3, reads ETGVTQSPTHLIKTRGQQVTLRCSSQSGHNTVSWYQQALGQGPQFIFQYYREEENGRGNFPPRFSGLQFPNYSSELNVNALELDDSALYLCASSGHRLARNDDTQYFGPGTRLTVL.